This T cell receptor beta chain originates from a study of CD8 T cells in Susac syndrome. As to this clonotype: Sequence at one end of the junction differs from germline and may be a read error.

With random hexamers, reverse transcription was performed on roughly 0.5 to 1 ug of RNA. An immunoSEQ multiplex PCR generated amplified TCR beta CDR3 products spanning 54 Vbeta and 13 Jbeta. One entry per CDR3 protein results from TCRdb running MiXCR on the immunoSEQ multiplex PCR reads. The sample consists of about 280,000 distinct CDR3 sequences, roughly 85% of them appearing once. This CDR3 has 16 amino acids. Germline V gene data show CDR1 as MNHEY and CDR2 as SMNVEV (reference sequence). The TCR comes from a human donor with multiple sclerosis. Specimen: CD8+ T cells from PBMCs. The J gene is TRBJ1-5, the V gene TRBV27, with a tentative D call TRBD1 (6 bases). The CDR3 sequence: CDSSQGIGGSNQPQHF. The CDR3 region has the DNA TGTGACAGCAGCCAGGGGATCGGCGGCAGCAATCAGCCCCAGCATTTT.